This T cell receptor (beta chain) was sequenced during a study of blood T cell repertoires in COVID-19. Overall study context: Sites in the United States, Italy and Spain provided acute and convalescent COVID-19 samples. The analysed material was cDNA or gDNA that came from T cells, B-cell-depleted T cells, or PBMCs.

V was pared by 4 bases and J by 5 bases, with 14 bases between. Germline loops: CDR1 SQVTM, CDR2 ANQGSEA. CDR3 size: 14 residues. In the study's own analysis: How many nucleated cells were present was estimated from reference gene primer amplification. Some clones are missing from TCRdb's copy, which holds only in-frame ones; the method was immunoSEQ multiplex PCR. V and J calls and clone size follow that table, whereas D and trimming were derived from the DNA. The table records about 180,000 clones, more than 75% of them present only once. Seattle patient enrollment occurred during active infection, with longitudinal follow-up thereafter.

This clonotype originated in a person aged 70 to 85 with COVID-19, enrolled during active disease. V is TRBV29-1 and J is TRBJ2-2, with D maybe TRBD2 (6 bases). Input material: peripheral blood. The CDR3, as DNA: TGCAGCGTTGCGGCTAGCGCGGGGACCGGGGAGCTGTTTTTT. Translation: CSVAASAGTGELFF.